This TCR beta chain was recorded in a study of spatial heterogeneity in lung cancer. Described time point: sample taken at primary tumor resection. Via MiXCR, TCRdb re-called the 5' RACE reads, giving one row per CDR3 protein. Among 8,000 to 9,000 distinct CDR3 sequences listed, 4% to 5.5% were seen once. The germline CDR1 and CDR2 sequences are SGHRS and YFSETQ. The length of the CDR3 is 14 residues. V shed 7 bases and J 7 bases; nucleotides not matched to a gene: 11. This clonotype came up many times. The clonotype was recovered from a male donor with early-stage non-small cell lung cancer. Sample: PBMCs, taken at surgery. The chain recombines TRBV5-1 with TRBJ2-1; 7 nucleotides match TRBD1. CDR3: CASFRDSQKNEQFF. As DNA, the CDR3 is TGCGCCAGCTTTCGGGACAGTCAGAAGAATGAGCAGTTCTTC.